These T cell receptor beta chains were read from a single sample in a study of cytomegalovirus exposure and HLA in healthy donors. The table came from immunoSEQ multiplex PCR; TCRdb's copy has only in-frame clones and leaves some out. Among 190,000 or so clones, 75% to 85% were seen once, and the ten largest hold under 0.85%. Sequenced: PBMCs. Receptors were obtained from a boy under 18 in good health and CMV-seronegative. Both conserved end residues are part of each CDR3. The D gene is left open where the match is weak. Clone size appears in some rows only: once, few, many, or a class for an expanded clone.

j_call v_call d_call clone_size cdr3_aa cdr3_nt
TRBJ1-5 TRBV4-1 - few CASSQTSASQPQHF TGCGCCAGCAGCCAAACGAGTGCGAGTCAGCCCCAGCATTTT
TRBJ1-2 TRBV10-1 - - CASSEWAGSGYTF TGCGCCAGCAGTGAGTGGGCAGGGTCCGGCTACACCTTC
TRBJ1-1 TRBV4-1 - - CASSQGGGSGEAFF TGCGCCAGCAGCCAGGGGGGGGGATCGGGTGAAGCTTTCTTT
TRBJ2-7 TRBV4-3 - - CASSQQYQGGYEQYF TGCGCCAGCAGCCAGCAGTACCAAGGGGGCTACGAGCAGTACTTC
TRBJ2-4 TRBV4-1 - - CASSQVPYWDTRNIQYF TGCGCCAGCAGCCAAGTCCCCTATTGGGACACGCGAAACATTCAGTACTTC
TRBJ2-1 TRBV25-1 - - CASSRRGSYNEQFF TGTGCCAGCAGTAGGAGGGGCTCCTACAATGAGCAGTTCTTC
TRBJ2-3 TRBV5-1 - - CASSFQASTDTQYF TGCGCCAGCAGCTTCCAGGCTAGCACAGATACGCAGTATTTT
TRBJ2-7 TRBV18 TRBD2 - CASSPTSAGGTYEQYF TGTGCCAGCTCACCGACATCAGCGGGAGGGACCTACGAGCAGTACTTC
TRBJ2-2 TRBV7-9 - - CASSRKATRAGELFF TGTGCCAGCAGCCGCAAAGCGACTAGAGCCGGGGAGCTGTTTTTT
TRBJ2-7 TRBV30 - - CAARDTGSYEQYF TGTGCCGCCCGGGACACGGGCTCCTACGAGCAGTACTTC
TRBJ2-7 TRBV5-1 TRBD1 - CASSLGQGASYEQYF TGCGCCAGCAGCTTGGGGCAGGGGGCCTCCTACGAGCAGTACTTC
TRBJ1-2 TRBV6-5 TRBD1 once CASSYSDRGRIAGYTF TGTGCCAGCAGTTACTCTGACAGGGGGCGGATAGCGGGCTACACCTTC
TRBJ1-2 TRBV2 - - CASSQANRYTF TGTGCCAGCAGTCAAGCCAACAGATACACCTTC
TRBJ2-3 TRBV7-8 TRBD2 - CASSLVLGLAVTQYF TGTGCCAGCAGCTTAGTGTTGGGACTAGCGGTTACGCAGTATTTT
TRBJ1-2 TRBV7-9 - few CASSRTGQTYGYTF TGTGCCAGCAGCCGTACAGGACAGACCTATGGCTACACCTTC
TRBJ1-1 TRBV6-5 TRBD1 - CASTGDRDTEAFF TGTGCCAGCACTGGGGACAGGGACACTGAAGCTTTCTTT
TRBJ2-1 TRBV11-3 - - CASGLGSVPYNEQFF TGTGCCAGCGGACTCGGTAGCGTTCCCTACAATGAGCAGTTCTTC